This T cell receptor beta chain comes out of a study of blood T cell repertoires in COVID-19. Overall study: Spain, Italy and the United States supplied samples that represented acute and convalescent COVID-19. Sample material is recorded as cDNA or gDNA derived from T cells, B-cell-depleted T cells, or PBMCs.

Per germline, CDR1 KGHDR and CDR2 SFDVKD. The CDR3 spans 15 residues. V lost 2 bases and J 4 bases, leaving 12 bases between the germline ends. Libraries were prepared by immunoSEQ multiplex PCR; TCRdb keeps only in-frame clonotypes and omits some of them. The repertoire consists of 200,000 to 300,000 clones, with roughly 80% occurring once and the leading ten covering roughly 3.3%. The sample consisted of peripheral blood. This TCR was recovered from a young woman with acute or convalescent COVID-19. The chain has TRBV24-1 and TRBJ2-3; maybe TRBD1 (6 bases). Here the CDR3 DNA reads TGTGCCACCAGTGATTCTACAGGGCGGGCAGATACGCAGTATTTT. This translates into CATSDSTGRADTQYF.